These 28 T cell receptor beta chains were sequenced from one sample in a study of blood T cell repertoires in COVID-19. Assay: immunoSEQ multiplex PCR; the TCRdb copy retains only in-frame clones and omits some. The data contain over 120,000 clones, more than 75% of them singletons. Sequenced sample: PBMCs or T cells enriched from blood (not recorded which). Receptors were obtained from a man in his 60s who had recovered from COVID-19.

The chain links TRBV13 to TRBJ2-7; tentatively, D is TRBD1 (6 bases). Germline V gene data show CDR1 as PRHDT and CDR2 as FYEKMQ (reference sequence). The CDR3 has 14 residues. Deletions cut 3 bases from V and 0 bases from J, with 9 bases between. The CDR3, as DNA: TGTGCCAGCAGCTTTGACAGGATCTCCTACGAGCAGTACTTC. Protein sequence: CASSFDRISYEQYF.

This rearrangement joins TRBV30 to TRBJ2-3, with D perhaps TRBD1 (5 bases). CDR3 size: 13 residues. The V and J ends lost 5 bases and 1 base respectively, with 10 bases between them. The germline CDR1 and CDR2 sequences are GTSNPN and SVGIG (reference sequence). Here the CDR3 DNA reads TGTGCCTGGGGAATCAGGGGCACAGATACGCAGTATTTT. Translating it yields CAWGIRGTDTQYF.

The chain joins TRBV19 to TRBJ2-3; 11 bases are a match to TRBD2. V shed 5 bases and J 5 bases; nucleotides not matched to a gene: 3. The germline V gene has CDR1 LNHDA and CDR2 SQIVND (reference sequence). CDR3 length: 14 residues. CDR3 protein: CASSETSGVDTQYF. The CDR3 DNA reads as TGTGCCAGTAGTGAGACTAGCGGGGTAGATACGCAGTATTTT.

On this clone itself: This sample also contains other DNA sequences that code for the same CDR3. This chain connects TRBV18 to TRBJ2-7; no clear D gene. V was shortened by 0 bases and J by 5 bases, with 8 bases between the two germline ends. CDR1 and CDR2 from the germline V gene are KGHSH and LQKENI. This CDR3 is built from 13 residues. DNA of the CDR3: TGTGCCAGCTCACCACCTACAGTAGACGAGCAGTACTTC. Amino acid sequence: CASSPPTVDEQYF.

CDR3 nucleotide sequence: TGTGCCAGCAGGGGGACTAGCGGGAGGGCGGGGTGGAATGAGCAGTTCTTC. The encoded protein is CASRGTSGRAGWNEQFF. The V gene is TRBV28, the J gene TRBJ2-1, with 16 nucleotides matching TRBD2. With 6 bases clipped from V and 7 bases from J, the junction kept 9 bases outside the gene matches. CDR1 is MDHEN, CDR2 SYDVKM, per germline. CDR3 size: 17 residues.

Turning to this clone: This specimen includes other DNA sequences encoding the same CDR3. In DNA, the CDR3 is TGCGCCAGCAGCCTGGGACAGGGGACCAATTCACCCCTCCACTTT. This translates into CASSLGQGTNSPLHF. This chain connects TRBV5-1 to TRBJ1-6, with 10 bases identical to TRBD1. Trimming at V came to 4 bases and at J to 7 bases, leaving 5 bases not matched to a gene. Germline assignment: CDR1 SGHRS and CDR2 YFSETQ. There are 15 residues in the CDR3.

The rearrangement uses TRBV28 and TRBJ2-3; 9 nucleotides agree with TRBD1. Germline loops: CDR1 MDHEN, CDR2 SYDVKM. The CDR3 sequence is 16 residues long. After removal of 8 bases from V and 4 bases from J, the junction contained 13 bases not matched to a gene. CDR3 nucleotide sequence: TGTGCCAGCCAACCTTTTTGGACAGGGGCGGCAGATACGCAGTATTTT. Amino acids: CASQPFWTGAADTQYF.

The chain carries TRBV15 and TRBJ2-1; 8 bases fit TRBD1. The CDR3 has 15 residues. Germline CDR1 reads LNHNV; CDR2 reads YYDKDF (reference sequence). V was pared by 1 base and J by 8 bases, with 7 bases of the junction left unmatched. The DNA for the CDR3 is TGTGCCACCAGCAGAGGGGGGACAGGCCGGGATGAGCAGTTCTTC. Its translation: CATSRGGTGRDEQFF.

This clone showed up just a few times. The rearrangement uses TRBV27 and TRBJ2-2, with unresolved D. This CDR3 comprises 13 residues. Germline V gene sequence: CDR1 MNHEY, CDR2 SMNVEV (reference sequence). The V end was cut by 11 bases, the J end by 4 bases, with 14 bases between. CDR3 sequence: CAARSATTGELFF. The CDR3 region has the DNA TGTGCCGCTAGGTCGGCGACCACCGGGGAGCTGTTTTTT.

Turning to this clone: Additional DNA sequences in this sample encode the identical CDR3. The chain combines TRBV14 with TRBJ1-1; a weak D match, TRBD1 (6 bases). Germline V gene sequence: CDR1 SGHDN, CDR2 FVKESK. The V end was cut by 4 bases, the J end by 0 bases, with 6 bases between. There are 13 residues in the CDR3. CDR3 DNA: TGTGCCAGCAGCCGGACAGTGAACACTGAAGCTTTCTTT. This sequence encodes CASSRTVNTEAFF. The full variable domain, in which reference TRBV14 and TRBJ1-1 provide the parts outside the CDR3, is EAGVTQFPSHSVIEKGQTVTLRCDPISGHDNLYWYRRVMGKEIKFLLHFVKESKQDESGMPNNRFLAERTGGTYSTLKVQPAELEDSGVYFCASSRTVNTEAFFGQGTRLTVV.

This clone has more than one count but fewer than ten. This chain uses TRBV6-5 with TRBJ2-3; a possible D gene is TRBD2 (5 bases). V was pared by 6 bases and J by 1 base, with 14 bases between. CDR1 is MNHEY and CDR2 is SVGAGI in the germline V gene. The CDR3 length is 15 residues. The CDR3 coding sequence is TGTGCCAGCAGATCTGTAGGGAGTGGCACAGATACGCAGTATTTT. Translating it yields CASRSVGSGTDTQYF.

This chain joins TRBV7-9 and TRBJ2-2; D remains ambiguous. Trimming removed 3 bases at V and 2 bases at J, with 7 bases between. The CDR3 has 14 amino acids. Germline loops: CDR1 SEHNR, CDR2 FQNEAQ (reference sequence). The CDR3 bases are TGTGCCAGCAGCTTGTTGTTAAACACCGGGGAGCTGTTTTTT. It specifies CASSLLLNTGELFF.

This clone was detected a few times. The chain carries TRBV5-1 and TRBJ1-5, with 8 nucleotides matching TRBD1. Germline-derived CDR1 and CDR2 are SGHRS and YFSETQ. This CDR3 spans 17 amino acids. With 2 bases clipped from V and 4 bases from J, the junction kept 11 bases outside the gene matches. CDR3 protein: CASSLGTGNRNNQPQHF. Here the CDR3 DNA reads TGCGCCAGCAGCTTAGGGACAGGTAACCGAAATAATCAGCCCCAGCATTTT.

The gene calls are TRBV28 and TRBJ1-2, with 8 nucleotides matching TRBD1. V was clipped by 6 bases and J by 8 bases; unmatched bases: 14. The germline V gene encodes CDR1 MDHEN and CDR2 SYDVKM. The CDR3 extends over 15 amino acids. CDR3 sequence (DNA): TGTGCCAGCAGGCAGGGGGCCTTTTTAACTATGGGCTACACCTTC. It is translated as CASRQGAFLTMGYTF.

This clone was detected many times. This rearrangement joins TRBV27 to TRBJ2-1; 7 bases map to TRBD2. Germline CDR1 and CDR2: MNHEY and SMNVEV (reference sequence). The CDR3 is made up of 15 amino acids. V shed 4 bases, J shed 4 bases, and the junction held 7 bases outside the gene matches. This CDR3 is CASSSIGGSYNEQFF. The CDR3 DNA follows: TGTGCCAGCAGTTCTATCGGCGGGAGTTACAATGAGCAGTTCTTC.

The V call is TRBV18, the J call TRBJ2-1; 14 bases match TRBD2. The CDR3 extends over 19 amino acids. Per the germline V gene, CDR1 is KGHSH and CDR2 is LQKENI. The trim removed 4 bases at V and 1 base at J, leaving 9 bases unmatched. CDR3 residues: CASSHPGLAGEGSYNEQFF. The CDR3 region has the DNA TGTGCCAGCTCACACCCGGGACTAGCGGGGGAGGGGTCCTACAATGAGCAGTTCTTC.

V and J are TRBV27 and TRBJ1-6; 11 bases map to TRBD1. This CDR3 contains 15 residues. The germline V gene encodes CDR1 MNHEY and CDR2 SMNVEV (reference sequence). Trimming at V came to 5 bases and at J to 9 bases, leaving 6 bases not matched to a gene. The CDR3: CASSPMGQGVSPLHF. CDR3 sequence (DNA): TGTGCCAGCAGTCCAATGGGACAGGGGGTTTCACCCCTCCACTTT.

This clone came up a few times. The rearrangement joins TRBV6-5 to TRBJ2-7, with 9 nucleotides matching TRBD1. Losses at the gene ends were 1 base for V and 6 bases for J; bases not matched to a gene: 4. The CDR3 has 14 residues. Germline V gene sequence: CDR1 MNHEY, CDR2 SVGAGI. The CDR3 here is CASSYWTGAGEQYF. DNA for the CDR3: TGTGCCAGCAGTTACTGGACAGGGGCGGGCGAGCAGTACTTC.

The chain is built from TRBV5-4 and TRBJ2-3; the match to TRBD2 covers 8 bases. The germline V gene has CDR1 SGHNT and CDR2 YYREEE (reference sequence). The CDR3 is 13 amino acids. V was pared by 1 base and J by 6 bases, with 1 base of the junction left unmatched. The CDR3 sequence: CASSLTSGDTQYF. CDR3 nucleotide sequence: TGTGCCAGCAGCTTGACTAGCGGTGATACGCAGTATTTT.

The J gene is TRBJ2-1, the V gene TRBV19; 13 bases fit TRBD2. V gave up 6 bases and J gave up 0 bases; unmatched junction bases: 5. The CDR3 runs to 17 residues. Germline assignment: CDR1 LNHDA and CDR2 SQIVND (reference sequence). CDR3 region: CASRRTSGSNSYNEQFF. The CDR3 DNA reads TGTGCCAGTAGGAGGACTAGCGGGAGTAACTCCTACAATGAGCAGTTCTTC.

The V and J genes are TRBV6-4 and TRBJ1-1; possibly TRBD1 for D (6 bases). The CDR3 is 14 residues long. CDR1 is MRHNA and CDR2 is SNTAGT in the germline V gene. V was shortened by 5 bases and J by 3 bases, with 13 bases between the two germline ends. The CDR3 loop reads CASSYRVGDTEAFF. The CDR3 DNA follows: TGTGCCAGCAGTTACAGGGTAGGCGACACTGAAGCTTTCTTT.

In this sample, this clone turned up a few times. The chain combines TRBV12-2 with TRBJ1-2; TRBD1, the D gene given by the table, was not confirmed from the DNA. TRBV12-2 is labeled a pseudogene. This CDR3 comprises 18 residues. For the CDR3, the DNA is TGTGCAAGTCGCCCAGGGGCTGGACAGGGGCCATTGTACTATGGCTACACCTTC. Residues: CASRPGAGQGPLYYGYTF.

This clone was recorded a few times. This chain links TRBV7-6 with TRBJ2-3, with D uncertain. Per germline, CDR1 SGHVS and CDR2 FNYEAQ. The CDR3 has 17 residues. The V end was cut by 5 bases, the J end by 1 base, with 19 bases between. The CDR3: CASSPGRFLAGTDTQYF. The CDR3 bases are TGTGCCAGCAGCCCCGGCAGATTCTTAGCAGGCACAGATACGCAGTATTTT.

V usage is TRBV10-3 and J usage is TRBJ1-2; D ambiguous. V lost 6 bases, J lost 3 bases, and 11 bases lay in between. There are 13 residues in the CDR3. Germline lookup yields CDR1 ENHRY and CDR2 SYGVKD. CDR3 sequence: CAIRTQADYGYTF. DNA for the CDR3: TGTGCCATCAGAACTCAGGCTGACTATGGCTACACCTTC.

The V gene is TRBV30, the J gene TRBJ1-5; D ambiguous. The CDR3 sequence is 14 residues long. V was cut by 2 bases and J by 6 bases, with 14 bases left in between. From germline, CDR1 is GTSNPN and CDR2 SVGIG (reference sequence). In nucleotides, the CDR3 is TGTGCCTGGAGTACGCAGGTTGGAGGTCAGCCCCAGCATTTT. Protein product: CAWSTQVGGQPQHF.

The chain has TRBV5-1 and TRBJ1-1; possible D gene TRBD1, 5 bases. The germline V and J ends were trimmed by 2 bases and 1 base, with 6 bases remaining between them. Germline V gene data show CDR1 as SGHRS and CDR2 as YFSETQ. The CDR3 runs 13 residues. The CDR3 region is CASSFRENTEAFF. Here the CDR3 DNA reads TGCGCCAGCAGCTTCAGGGAGAACACTGAAGCTTTCTTT.

This clone has a single count. V usage is TRBV2 and J usage is TRBJ1-2; 8 bases map to TRBD1. V shed 7 bases and J 4 bases; nucleotides not matched to a gene: 11. CDR3 length equals 15 residues. Germline V gives CDR1 SNHLY, CDR2 FYNNEI. The CDR3 sequence: CASIVSGQAVYGYTF. The DNA for the CDR3 is TGTGCCAGCATTGTCTCGGGACAGGCGGTCTATGGCTACACCTTC. The entire variable domain, with the rest obtained from reference TRBV2 and TRBJ1-2, is as follows: EPEVTQTPSHQVTQMGQEVILRCVPISNHLYFYWYRQILGQKVEFLVSFYNNEISEKSEIFDDQFSVERPDGSNFTLKIRSTKLEDSAMYFCASIVSGQAVYGYTFGSGTRLTVV.

The chain links TRBV5-4 to TRBJ1-2; no definite D call. Germline values: CDR1 SGHNT, CDR2 YYREEE (reference sequence). The CDR3 extends over 12 amino acids. With 3 bases removed from V and 4 bases from J, the gap between germline ends came to 7 bases. The CDR3 nucleotides are TGTGCCAGCAGCTGGCCGGGCTATGGCTACACCTTC. As protein: CASSWPGYGYTF.